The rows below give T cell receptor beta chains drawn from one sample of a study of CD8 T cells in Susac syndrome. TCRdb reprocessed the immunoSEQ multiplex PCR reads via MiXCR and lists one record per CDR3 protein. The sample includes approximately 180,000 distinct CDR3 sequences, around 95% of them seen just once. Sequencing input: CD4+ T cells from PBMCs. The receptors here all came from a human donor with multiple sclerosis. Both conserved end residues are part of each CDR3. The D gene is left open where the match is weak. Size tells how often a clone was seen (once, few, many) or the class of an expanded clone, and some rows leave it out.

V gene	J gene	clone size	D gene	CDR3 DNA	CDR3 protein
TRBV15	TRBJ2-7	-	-	TGTGCCACCAGCAGGGGAATACAGGACTACGAGCAGTACTTC	CATSRGIQDYEQYF
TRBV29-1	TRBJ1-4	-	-	TGCAGCGTTGGACCAACTAATGAAAAACTGTTTTTT	CSVGPTNEKLFF
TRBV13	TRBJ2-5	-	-	TGTGCCAGCAGCTTAGCCGGCTTATGGGAGACCCAGTACTTC	CASSLAGLWETQYF
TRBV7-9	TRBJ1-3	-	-	TGTGCCAGCAGCTCCGGGTCCTATGACGGAAACACCATATATTTT	CASSSGSYDGNTIYF
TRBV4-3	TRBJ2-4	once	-	TGCGCCAGCAGAGAAGTCGGGGGAGCCAAAAACATTCAGTACTTC	CASREVGGAKNIQYF
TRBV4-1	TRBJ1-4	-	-	TGCGCCAGCAGCCACCCCAATGAAAAACTGTTTTTT	CASSHPNEKLFF
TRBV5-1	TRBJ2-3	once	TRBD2	TGCGCCAGCAGCATAAGATCGAGGACTAGCGGGGTTTCTACACCTAGCACAGATACGCAGTATTTT	CASSIRSRTSGVSTPSTDTQYF
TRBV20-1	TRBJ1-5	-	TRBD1	TGCAGTGCTGGGACGACAGGGGTCTATAGCAATCAGCCCCAGCATTTT	CSAGTTGVYSNQPQHF
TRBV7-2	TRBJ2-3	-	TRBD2	TGTGCCAGCAGAGGTGGAGGATTAGCGGGGGGAAGTGGCACAGATACGCAGTATTTT	CASRGGGLAGGSGTDTQYF
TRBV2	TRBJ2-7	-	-	TGTGCCAGCATCCGGTTTGGGGAGCAGTACTTC	CASIRFGEQYF
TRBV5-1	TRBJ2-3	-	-	TGCGCCAGCAAGGAGGGGCGAGATACGCAGTATTTT	CASKEGRDTQYF
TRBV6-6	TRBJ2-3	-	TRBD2	TGTGCCAGCAGTTACCCGAAGCGGGGCACGGATACGCAGTATTTT	CASSYPKRGTDTQYF
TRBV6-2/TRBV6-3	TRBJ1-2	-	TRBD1	TGTGCCAGCCTTAAACCCGGGACAGGGAGCGGCTACACCTTC	CASLKPGTGSGYTF
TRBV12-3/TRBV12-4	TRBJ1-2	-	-	TGTGCCAGCAGTTTATGGCAGGGTGAAGGTGGCTACACCTTC	CASSLWQGEGGYTF
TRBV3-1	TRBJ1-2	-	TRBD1	TGTGCCAGCAGTCAGGGTGCACCGGGACAGGGTTTAATTGACACCTTC	CASSQGAPGQGLIDTF
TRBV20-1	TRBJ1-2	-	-	TGCAGTGCTAGACAGGATGACTTCTATGGCTACACCTTC	CSARQDDFYGYTF
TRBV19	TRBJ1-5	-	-	TGTGCCAGTAGTGGGTCGGGGGGGGCCGATCAGCCCCAGCATTTT	CASSGSGGADQPQHF
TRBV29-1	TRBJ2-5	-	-	TGCAGCGTCGCCTCTACCCAAGGGGCAGAGACCCAGTACTTC	CSVASTQGAETQYF
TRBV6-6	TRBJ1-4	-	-	TGTGCCAGCAGTTACCCCGGTGCAACTAATGAAAAACTGTTTTTT	CASSYPGATNEKLFF
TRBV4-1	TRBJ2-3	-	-	TGCGCCAGCAGCCAAGAGGGGCTACTCGGGCAGTATTTT	CASSQEGLLGQYF
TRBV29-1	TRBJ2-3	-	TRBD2	TGCAGCGTTCAATTTAGCGGGGGGATTGGCGATACGCAGTATTTT	CSVQFSGGIGDTQYF
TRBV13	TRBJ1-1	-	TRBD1	TGTGCCAGCAGCTTAGGCCAGGGACAGGGTGCAGCTTTCTTT	CASSLGQGQGAAFF
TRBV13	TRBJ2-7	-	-	TGTGCCAGCAGCTTAGGCCCTCAGGGGACCTACGAGCAGTACTTC	CASSLGPQGTYEQYF
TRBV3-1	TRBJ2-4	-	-	TGTGCCAGCAGCCAAGTACTGCTAGGGGCCGGGGAAAACATTCAGTACTTC	CASSQVLLGAGENIQYF